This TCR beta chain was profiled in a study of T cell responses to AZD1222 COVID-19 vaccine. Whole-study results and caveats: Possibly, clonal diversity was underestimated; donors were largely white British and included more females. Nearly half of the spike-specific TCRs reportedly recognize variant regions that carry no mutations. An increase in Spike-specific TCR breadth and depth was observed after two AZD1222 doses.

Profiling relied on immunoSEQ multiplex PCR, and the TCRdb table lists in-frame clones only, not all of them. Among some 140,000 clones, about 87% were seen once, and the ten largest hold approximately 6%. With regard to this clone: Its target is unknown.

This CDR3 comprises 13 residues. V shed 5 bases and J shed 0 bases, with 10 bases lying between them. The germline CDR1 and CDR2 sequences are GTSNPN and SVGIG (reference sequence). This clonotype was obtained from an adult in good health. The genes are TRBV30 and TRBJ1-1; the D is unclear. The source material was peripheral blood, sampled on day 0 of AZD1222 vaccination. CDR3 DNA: TGTGCCTGGGGATTATTAATGAACACTGAAGCTTTCTTT. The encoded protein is CAWGLLMNTEAFF.